The table lists the clone carrying this T cell receptor (beta chain) with a few counts. This entry comes from a study of cytomegalovirus exposure and HLA in healthy donors. The V end was cut by 5 bases, the J end by 8 bases, with 12 bases between. This CDR3 region has 12 residues. From germline, CDR1 is SEHNR and CDR2 FQNEAQ (reference sequence). PCR involved 60 Vbeta and 13 Jbeta primers. The assay was immunoSEQ multiplex PCR, and TCRdb's table has in-frame clones only and misses some. This table holds about 130,000 clones, approximately 82% found once. The receptor was derived from a woman between 18 and 29 years old in good health and CMV-seropositive. The chain carries TRBV7-9 and TRBJ1-2; D uncertain. The sample consisted of PBMCs. This CDR3 is CASSAEGGGYTF. The CDR3 DNA reads TGTGCCAGCAGCGCCGAAGGAGGCGGCTACACCTTC.